This TCR beta chain was captured in a study of OX40 agonist ivuxolimab in advanced cancers. Looked up from germline, CDR1 is MNHNS and CDR2 is SASEGT. This CDR3 is 12 amino acids long. Trimming removed 11 bases at V and 0 bases at J, with 10 bases between. Here immunoSEQ multiplex PCR was the method, and the copy in TCRdb shows in-frame clones only, minus some. The sample lists about 58,000 clones, 65% to 85% seen once, with almost 1.5% in the top ten. The sequenced sample was CD4+ or CD8+ T cells sorted from blood, obtained in a trial of the OX40 agonist ivuxolimab. This TCR was sampled from an adult with an advanced solid tumor such as melanoma, head and neck, liver or kidney cancer. This chain links TRBV6-1 with TRBJ1-2, with D tentatively TRBD1 (6 bases). CDR3 nucleotide sequence: TGTGCCGGGGGGCGGCCTAACTATGGCTACACCTTC. Amino acid sequence: CAGGRPNYGYTF.